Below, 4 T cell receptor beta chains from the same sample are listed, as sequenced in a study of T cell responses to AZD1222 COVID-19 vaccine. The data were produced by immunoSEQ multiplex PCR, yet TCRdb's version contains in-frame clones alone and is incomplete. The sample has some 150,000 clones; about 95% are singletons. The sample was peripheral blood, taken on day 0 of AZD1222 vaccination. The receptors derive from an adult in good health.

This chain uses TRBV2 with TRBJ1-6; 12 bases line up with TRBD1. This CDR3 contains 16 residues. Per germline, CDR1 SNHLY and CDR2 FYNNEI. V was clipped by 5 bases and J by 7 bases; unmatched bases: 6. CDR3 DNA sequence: TGTGCCAGCAGTCCGGGACAGGGGGCATCCAATTCACCCCTCCACTTT. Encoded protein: CASSPGQGASNSPLHF.

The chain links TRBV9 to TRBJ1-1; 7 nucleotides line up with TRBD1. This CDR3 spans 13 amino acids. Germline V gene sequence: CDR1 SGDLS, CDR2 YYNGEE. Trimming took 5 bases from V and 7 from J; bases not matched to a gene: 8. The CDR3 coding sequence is TGTGCCAGCAGAAAACAGGGGACTGGTGAAGCTTTCTTT. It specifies CASRKQGTGEAFF.

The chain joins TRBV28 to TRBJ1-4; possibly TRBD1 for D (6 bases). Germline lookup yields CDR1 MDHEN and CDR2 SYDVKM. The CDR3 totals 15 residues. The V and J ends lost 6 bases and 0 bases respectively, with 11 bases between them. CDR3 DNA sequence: TGTGCCAGCAGCCAAGGACAGTCAACTAATGAAAAACTGTTTTTT. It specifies CASSQGQSTNEKLFF. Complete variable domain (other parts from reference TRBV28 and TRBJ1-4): DVKVTQSSRYLVKRTGEKVFLECVQDMDHENMFWYRQDPGLGLRLIYFSYDVKMKEKGDIPEGYSVSREKKERFSLILESASTNQTSMYLCASSQGQSTNEKLFFGSGTQLSVL.

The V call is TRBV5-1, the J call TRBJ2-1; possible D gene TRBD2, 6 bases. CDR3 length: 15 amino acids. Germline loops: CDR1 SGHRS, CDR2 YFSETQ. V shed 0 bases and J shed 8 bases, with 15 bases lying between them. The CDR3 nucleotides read TGCGCCAGCAGCTTGGCCCAGGAGGGAGAATATGAGCAGTTCTTC. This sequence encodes CASSLAQEGEYEQFF.